This T cell receptor (beta chain) came from a study of blood T cell repertoires in COVID-19. This CDR3 contains 14 residues. Some clones are missing from TCRdb's copy, which holds only in-frame ones; the method was immunoSEQ multiplex PCR. Altogether more than 85,000 clones are present, more than 65% being singletons, with the ten largest covering around a quarter. The clonotype comes from a man older than 75 with active or convalescent COVID-19. The sequenced material came from peripheral blood. The chain joins TRBV21-1 to TRBJ2-5; TRBD1, the D gene given by the table, was not confirmed from the DNA. TRBV21-1 is marked as a pseudogene. The CDR3 nucleotides read TGTGCCAGCAGCATTCGGACAGATCAAGAGACCCAGTACTTC. Protein: CASSIRTDQETQYF.